The 5 T cell receptor beta chains in this list originate from one sample, sequenced in a study of blood T cell repertoires in COVID-19. Produced via immunoSEQ multiplex PCR; TCRdb's table is partial and in-frame only. The sample consists of 210,000 or so clones, 70% to 90% of them appearing once. Sequencing input: PBMCs or T cells enriched from blood (not recorded which). Every receptor here comes from a woman in her 50s in a cohort exposed to, infected with or recovered from COVID-19 (not recorded which).

The gene calls are TRBV5-5 and TRBJ2-3, with D maybe TRBD1 (5 bases). CDR1 is SGHKS, CDR2 YYEKEE, per germline (reference sequence). The CDR3 length is 13 residues. Trimming removed 0 bases at V and 4 bases at J, with 6 bases between. CDR3 bases: TGTGCCAGCAGCTTGGGGGGCCCAGATACGCAGTATTTT. Its protein product is CASSLGGPDTQYF.

The CDR3 DNA sequence: TGTGCCAGCAGCTTAGTAGGCGGTTTGACTAGCGGGGACAATGAGCAGTTCTTC. Amino acids: CASSLVGGLTSGDNEQFF. The chain has TRBV7-2 and TRBJ2-1; 11 nucleotides align to TRBD2. CDR3 length equals 18 residues. J gave up 5 bases and V 1 base, and 10 bases lay outside the gene matches. Per germline, CDR1 SGHTA and CDR2 FQGNSA.

The chain carries TRBV5-8 and TRBJ2-7; TRBD1 matches at 7 bases. Trimming removed 4 bases from V and 0 bases from J; junction bases left unmatched: 7. This CDR3 comprises 15 residues. Germline V gives CDR1 SGHTS, CDR2 YDEGEE. The CDR3 sequence: CASSAGQVYSYEQYF. The CDR3, as DNA: TGTGCCAGCAGCGCCGGACAGGTTTACTCCTACGAGCAGTACTTC.

The gene calls are TRBV28 and TRBJ1-5, with 8 positions matching TRBD1. The CDR3 runs to 14 residues. Trimming cost V 5 bases and J 11 bases; bases outside gene matches: 11. The V gene's germline CDR1 is MDHEN and CDR2 SYDVKM. The CDR3 sequence: CASSTGQGALAQHF. The CDR3 DNA reads as TGTGCCAGCAGTACGGGCCAGGGGGCTTTGGCCCAGCATTTT.

This clone was detected only once. The same CDR3 can be traced to other DNA sequences in this sample. The chain recombines TRBV19 with TRBJ2-2; maybe TRBD1 (6 bases). Between the trimmed V and J ends, which lost 5 bases and 0 bases, there was a span of 10 bases. There are 15 residues in the CDR3. In germline, CDR1 is LNHDA, CDR2 SQIVND (reference sequence). CDR3 amino acids: CASSPGTTNTGELFF. The CDR3 DNA reads as TGTGCCAGTAGTCCCGGGACAACGAACACCGGGGAGCTGTTTTTT.